The 14 T cell receptor beta chains below all came from one sample that was sequenced in a study of CXCR3-negative and CXCR3-positive naive CD8 T cells. Whole-study findings and limits: Hydrophobicity was higher for TRB CDR3s found in CXCR3-positive naive cells than in CXCR3-negative naive cells.

These receptors' antigens are unknown. The authors made the TRB cDNA libraries by 5' RACE using UMI labels. TCRdb re-analyzed the 5' RACE reads; it lists each CDR3 protein once, without DNA. This repertoire includes about 86,000 distinct CDR3 sequences. Sample: naive CXCR3+ CD8+ T cells from blood. Subset of the sample: CD45RO-CCR7+CD27+CD95- naive CD8+ T cells expressing CXCR3 (TNR3+). All receptors come from a human donor in good health. Some clones in this sample may be carry-over from other donors' samples.

The rearrangement links TRBV27 to TRBJ2-1. Germline values: CDR1 MNHEY, CDR2 SMNVEV (reference sequence). The CDR3 has 14 residues. The chain's CDR3 is CASSLGYSYNEQFF.

The CDR3 here is CASSTRRQGQETQYF. The chain recombines TRBV27 with TRBJ2-5; TCRdb's assignment of TRBD2 cannot be checked, as there is no DNA. Germline V gene lookup returns CDR1 MNHEY and CDR2 SMNVEV (reference sequence). The CDR3 is 15 amino acids.

This chain joins TRBV5-1 and TRBJ2-7; checking the TCRdb D call of TRBD1 is not possible without DNA. Germline V lookup: CDR1 SGHRS, CDR2 YFSETQ. The CDR3 is 15 residues long. This CDR3 is CASSPGLGRVHEQYF.

The chain combines TRBV28 with TRBJ2-2; TCRdb picks TRBD1, but there is no DNA to check that call. In germline, CDR1 is MDHEN, CDR2 SYDVKM. This CDR3 is 13 amino acids long. The CDR3 loop is CASIGGNTGELFF. Drawing the rest from reference TRBV28 and TRBJ2-2, the complete variable domain is DVKVTQSSRYLVKRTGEKVFLECVQDMDHENMFWYRQDPGLGLRLIYFSYDVKMKEKGDIPEGYSVSREKKERFSLILESASTNQTSMYLCASIGGNTGELFFGEGSRLTVL.

This chain uses TRBV6-2 or TRBV6-3 with TRBJ2-5; TCRdb's D gene call, TRBD1, goes unchecked for lack of DNA. This CDR3 is built from 16 residues. Germline values: CDR1 MNHEY, CDR2 SVGEGT. The CDR3 protein is CASSYGRRYLQETQYF.

The rearrangement uses TRBV4-3 and TRBJ1-1; without DNA, the TCRdb call of TRBD1 cannot be checked. Germline CDR1 reads LGHNA; CDR2 reads YSLEER. CDR3 length: 16 residues. The CDR3 protein is CASSPGGRGESTEAFF.

The V call is TRBV28, the J call TRBJ2-7; the TCRdb call, TRBD1, lacks DNA for checking. CDR1 and CDR2 (germline): MDHEN, SYDVKM. There are 16 residues in the CDR3. CDR3 region: CASTDRGGVSSYEQYF.

The chain is built from TRBV6-5 and TRBJ2-6; TCRdb outputs TRBD2, but without DNA this stays unchecked. The V gene's germline CDR1 is MNHEY and CDR2 SVGAGI. This CDR3 has 16 residues. The CDR3 loop reads CASSYNDGRGANVLTF.

The chain is built from TRBV7-7 and TRBJ1-3; no DNA is available, so the TRBD1 call from TCRdb remains unchecked. This CDR3 region has 17 residues. CDR1 and CDR2 (germline): SSHAT, FNYEAQ (reference sequence). The CDR3 loop is CASSCPPGTSSGNTIYF.

This chain joins TRBV13 and TRBJ1-3. Germline CDR1 and CDR2: PRHDT and FYEKMQ (reference sequence). The CDR3 is made up of 12 amino acids. Here the CDR3 reads CASSLIENTIYF. Variable domain in full (rest from reference TRBV13 and TRBJ1-3): AAGVIQSPRHLIKEKRETATLKCYPIPRHDTVYWYQQGPGQDPQFLISFYEKMQSDKGSIPDRFSAQQFSDYHSELNMSSLELGDSALYFCASSLIENTIYFGEGSWLTVV.

The V call is TRBV5-1, the J call TRBJ2-7; TCRdb returns TRBD1, unconfirmable since there is no DNA. The length of the CDR3 is 16 residues. The germline gives CDR1 SGHRS, CDR2 YFSETQ. CDR3: CASSSHLGTGTYEQYF.

This chain links TRBV7-9 with TRBJ1-1; there is no DNA to check the TCRdb D call of TRBD1. This CDR3 is 16 amino acids long. The germline V gene has CDR1 SEHNR and CDR2 FQNEAQ (reference sequence). Here the CDR3 reads CASDDERDVERTEAFF.

The rearrangement uses TRBV7-6 and TRBJ2-5; checking the TCRdb D call of TRBD2 is not possible without DNA. CDR1 is SGHVS and CDR2 is FNYEAQ in the germline V gene. There are 15 residues in the CDR3. The CDR3 is CASSRTGTSGETQYF.

This chain joins TRBV29-1 and TRBJ2-2; the TRBD1 assignment by TCRdb is unverifiable without DNA. The CDR3 is 15 residues long. Germline V gene lookup returns CDR1 SQVTM and CDR2 ANQGSEA. The CDR3 protein is CSVSGGHGITGELFF.